The next 6 T cell receptor beta chains were all read from a single sample in a study of human T cells and chemical hapten exposure. TCRdb processed the RACE reads anew with MiXCR; each CDR3 protein has one entry. There are just over 70,000 distinct CDR3 sequences in the sample; 11% occur only once, and approximately 1.4% lies in the top ten. Time point here: patch test 3, about 24 weeks after DPC sensitization. Treatment here: therapeutic diphenylcyclopropenone sensitization with weekly scalp DPC. The sequencing used whole blood, collected in connection with sensitization to the hapten diphenylcyclopropenone (DPC). Source of these receptors: a woman aged 45 to 65 with alopecia areata. Some clones in this sample may be carry-over from other donors' samples.

This clonotype was observed at least ten times. J is TRBJ1-6 and V is TRBV6-5, with 9 bases lining up with TRBD1. The CDR3 has 17 residues. Germline trimming cut 0 bases from V and 6 bases from J; bases unmatched to any gene: 6. Germline CDR1 MNHEY, CDR2 SVGAGI. The chain's CDR3 is CASSYSVETGGNSPLHF. DNA of the CDR3: TGTGCCAGCAGTTACTCAGTGGAGACAGGGGGTAATTCACCCCTCCACTTT.

This clonotype appeared many times. The gene calls are TRBV14 and TRBJ2-2; no clear D gene. There are 13 residues in the CDR3. From germline, CDR1 is SGHDN and CDR2 FVKESK. Trimming removed 4 bases at V and 5 bases at J, with 8 bases between. For the CDR3, the DNA is TGTGCCAGCAGCCCTAGGACGACCGGGGAGCTGTTTTTT. Translated: CASSPRTTGELFF.

Many counts were recorded for this clonotype. V is TRBV20-1 and J is TRBJ2-7; 11 nucleotides align to TRBD1. J lost 0 bases, V lost 7 bases, and 2 bases had no gene match. Germline V gene sequence: CDR1 DFQATT, CDR2 SNEGSKA (reference sequence). This CDR3 has 13 amino acids. The CDR3 loop reads CSGGQGASYEQYF. The CDR3 DNA is TGCAGTGGAGGACAGGGGGCCTCCTACGAGCAGTACTTC.

A few counts support this clonotype. The chain combines TRBV7-8 with TRBJ1-2; TRBD1 agrees at 9 bases. Germline CDR1 reads SGHVS; CDR2 reads FQNEAQ. Trimming cost V 3 bases and J 6 bases; bases outside gene matches: 8. This CDR3 contains 15 residues. CDR3 region: CASSFGQGPGHGYTF. The CDR3 nucleotides read TGTGCCAGCAGCTTTGGACAGGGGCCTGGCCATGGCTACACCTTC.

This chain uses TRBV19 with TRBJ2-2, with 7 bases matching TRBD1. CDR3 length: 15 residues. Germline V gene sequence: CDR1 LNHDA, CDR2 SQIVND (reference sequence). With 5 bases clipped from V and 1 base from J, the junction kept 4 bases outside the gene matches. Here the CDR3 reads CASSPGTENTGELFF. The CDR3, as DNA: TGTGCCAGTAGTCCCGGGACAGAGAACACCGGGGAGCTGTTTTTT.

This clonotype was detected ten times or more. The rearrangement links TRBV7-2 to TRBJ1-6; D ambiguous. The V end lost 3 bases, the J end lost 0 bases, and 3 bases lay between the germline ends. There are 14 residues in the CDR3. The germline CDR1 and CDR2 sequences are SGHTA and FQGNSA. CDR3 protein: CASSLSSYNSPLHF. In nucleotides, the CDR3 is TGTGCCAGCAGCTTGAGCTCCTATAATTCACCCCTCCACTTT.